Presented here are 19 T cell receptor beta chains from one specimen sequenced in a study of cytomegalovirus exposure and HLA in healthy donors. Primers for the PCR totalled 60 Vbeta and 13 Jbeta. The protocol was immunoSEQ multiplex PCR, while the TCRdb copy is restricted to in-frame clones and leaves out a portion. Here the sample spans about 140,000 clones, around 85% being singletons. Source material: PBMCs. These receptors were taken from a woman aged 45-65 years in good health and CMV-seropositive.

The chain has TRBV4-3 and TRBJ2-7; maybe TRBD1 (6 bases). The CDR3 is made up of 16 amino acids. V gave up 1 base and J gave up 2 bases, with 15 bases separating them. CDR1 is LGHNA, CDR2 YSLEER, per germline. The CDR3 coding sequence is TGCGCCAGCAGCCAAGTTGCCGTAGGGACACCCTACGAGCAGTACTTC. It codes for CASSQVAVGTPYEQYF.

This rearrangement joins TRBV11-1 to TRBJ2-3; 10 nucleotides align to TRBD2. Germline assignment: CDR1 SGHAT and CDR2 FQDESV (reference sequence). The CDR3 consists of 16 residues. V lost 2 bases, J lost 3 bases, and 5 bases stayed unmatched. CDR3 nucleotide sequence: TGTGCCAGCAGCTTAAAGCGGGGGGGCCAAACAGATACGCAGTATTTT. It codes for CASSLKRGGQTDTQYF.

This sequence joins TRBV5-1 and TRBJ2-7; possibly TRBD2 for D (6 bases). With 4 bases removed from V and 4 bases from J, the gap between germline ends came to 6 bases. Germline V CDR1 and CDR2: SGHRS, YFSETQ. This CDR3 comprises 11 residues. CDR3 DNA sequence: TGCGCCAGCAGCCGGGAGTACGAGCAGTACTTC. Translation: CASSREYEQYF. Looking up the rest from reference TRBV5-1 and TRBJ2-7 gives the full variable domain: KAGVTQTPRYLIKTRGQQVTLSCSPISGHRSVSWYQQTPGQGLQFLFEYFSETQRNKGNFPGRFSGRQFSNSRSEMNVSTLELGDSALYLCASSREYEQYFGPGTRLTVT.

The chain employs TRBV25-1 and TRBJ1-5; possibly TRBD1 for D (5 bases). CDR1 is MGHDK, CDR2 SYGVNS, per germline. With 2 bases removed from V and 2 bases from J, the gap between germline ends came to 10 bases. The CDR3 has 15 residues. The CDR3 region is CASSELGQGNQPQHF. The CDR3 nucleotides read TGTGCCAGCAGTGAACTCGGACAAGGCAATCAGCCCCAGCATTTT.

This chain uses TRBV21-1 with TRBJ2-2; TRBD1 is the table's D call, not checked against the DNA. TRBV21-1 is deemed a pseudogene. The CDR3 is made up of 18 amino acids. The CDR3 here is CASSIWDRPKEDTGELFF. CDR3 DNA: TGTGCCAGCAGCATCTGGGACAGGCCCAAGGAGGACACCGGGGAGCTGTTTTTT.

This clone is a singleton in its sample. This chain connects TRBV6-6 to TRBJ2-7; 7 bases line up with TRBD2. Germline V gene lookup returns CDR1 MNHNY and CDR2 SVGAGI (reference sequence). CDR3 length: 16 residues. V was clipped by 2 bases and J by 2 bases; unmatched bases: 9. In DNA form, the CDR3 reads TGTGCCAGCAGTTACGGGCCAGGACTAGGAACCTACGAGCAGTACTTC. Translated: CASSYGPGLGTYEQYF.

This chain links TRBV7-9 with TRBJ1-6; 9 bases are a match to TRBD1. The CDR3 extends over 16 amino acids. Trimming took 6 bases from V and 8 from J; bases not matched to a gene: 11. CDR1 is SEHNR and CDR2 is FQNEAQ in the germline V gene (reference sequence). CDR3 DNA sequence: TGTGCCAGCAGTTCGACAGGGGGTAGGGCAGATTCACCCCTCCACTTT. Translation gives CASSSTGGRADSPLHF.

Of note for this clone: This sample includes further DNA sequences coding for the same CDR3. This CDR3 reads CASSLDRANTEAFF. In DNA, the CDR3 is TGCGCCAGCAGTCTAGACAGGGCAAACACTGAAGCTTTCTTT. The chain recombines TRBV5-1 with TRBJ1-1; TRBD1 aligns across 7 bases. With V trimmed by 5 bases and J by 2 bases, 6 bases remained unmatched. Germline V gives CDR1 SGHRS, CDR2 YFSETQ. This CDR3 has 14 amino acids.

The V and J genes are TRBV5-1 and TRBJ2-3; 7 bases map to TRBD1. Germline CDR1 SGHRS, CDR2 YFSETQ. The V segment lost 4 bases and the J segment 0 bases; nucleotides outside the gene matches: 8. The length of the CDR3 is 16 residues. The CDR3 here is CASSTVRTGSTDTQYF. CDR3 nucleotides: TGCGCCAGCAGCACCGTAAGGACAGGAAGCACAGATACGCAGTATTTT.

CDR3 in DNA: TGTGCCAGCAGCTCCTACGGGACAGCGAATAATTCACCCCTCCACTTT. It is translated as CASSSYGTANNSPLHF. V gene TRBV5-6 combines with J gene TRBJ1-6, with 7 nucleotides matching TRBD1. Germline CDR1 reads SGHDT; CDR2 reads YYEEEE. Trimming took 3 bases from V and 5 from J; bases not matched to a gene: 8. CDR3 size: 16 residues.

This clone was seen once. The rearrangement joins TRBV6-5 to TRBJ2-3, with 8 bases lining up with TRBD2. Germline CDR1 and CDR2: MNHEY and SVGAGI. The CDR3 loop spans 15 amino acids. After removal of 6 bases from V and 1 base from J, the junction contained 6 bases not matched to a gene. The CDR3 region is CASSTARGGTDTQYF. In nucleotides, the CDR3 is TGTGCCAGCAGCACCGCGCGGGGGGGCACAGATACGCAGTATTTT.

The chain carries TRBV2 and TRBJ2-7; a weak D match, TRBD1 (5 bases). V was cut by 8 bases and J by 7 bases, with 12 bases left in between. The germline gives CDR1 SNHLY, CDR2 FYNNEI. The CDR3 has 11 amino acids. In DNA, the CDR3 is TGTGCCAGCTTTAGGGGCATTGAGCAGTACTTC. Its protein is CASFRGIEQYF. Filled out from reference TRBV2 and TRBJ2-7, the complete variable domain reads EPEVTQTPSHQVTQMGQEVILRCVPISNHLYFYWYRQILGQKVEFLVSFYNNEISEKSEIFDDQFSVERPDGSNFTLKIRSTKLEDSAMYFCASFRGIEQYFGPGTRLTVT.

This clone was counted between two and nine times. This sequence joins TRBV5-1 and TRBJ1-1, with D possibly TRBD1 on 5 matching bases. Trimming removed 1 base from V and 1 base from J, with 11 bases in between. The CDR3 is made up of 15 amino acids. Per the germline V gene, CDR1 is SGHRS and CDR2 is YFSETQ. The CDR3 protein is CASSLMGPRNTEAFF. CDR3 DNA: TGCGCCAGCAGCTTGATGGGGCCGAGGAACACTGAAGCTTTCTTT.

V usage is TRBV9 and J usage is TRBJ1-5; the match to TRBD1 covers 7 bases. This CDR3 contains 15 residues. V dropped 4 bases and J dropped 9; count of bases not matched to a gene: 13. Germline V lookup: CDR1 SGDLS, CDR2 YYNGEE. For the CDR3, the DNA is TGTGCCAGCAGCACCGGGAGAGGGGGCGAGGGGCCCCAGCATTTT. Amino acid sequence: CASSTGRGGEGPQHF.

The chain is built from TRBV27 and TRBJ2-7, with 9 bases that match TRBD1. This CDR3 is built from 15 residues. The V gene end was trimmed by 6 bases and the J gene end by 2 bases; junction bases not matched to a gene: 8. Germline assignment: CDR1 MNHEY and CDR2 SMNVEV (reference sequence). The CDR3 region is CASSRVGTGTYEQYF. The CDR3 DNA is TGTGCCAGCAGCCGAGTGGGGACAGGGACCTACGAGCAGTACTTC.

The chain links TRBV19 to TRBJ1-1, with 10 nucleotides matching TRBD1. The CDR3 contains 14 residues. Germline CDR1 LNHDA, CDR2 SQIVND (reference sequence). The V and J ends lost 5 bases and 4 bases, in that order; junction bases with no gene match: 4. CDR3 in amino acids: CASSPDRGRTEAFF. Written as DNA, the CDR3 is TGTGCCAGTAGTCCAGACAGGGGGCGCACTGAAGCTTTCTTT.

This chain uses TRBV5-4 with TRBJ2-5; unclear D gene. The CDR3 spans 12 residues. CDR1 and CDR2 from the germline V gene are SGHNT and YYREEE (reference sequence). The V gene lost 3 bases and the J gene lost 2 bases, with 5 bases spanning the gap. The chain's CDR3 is CASSYTQETQYF. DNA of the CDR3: TGTGCCAGCAGCTATACTCAAGAGACCCAGTACTTC.

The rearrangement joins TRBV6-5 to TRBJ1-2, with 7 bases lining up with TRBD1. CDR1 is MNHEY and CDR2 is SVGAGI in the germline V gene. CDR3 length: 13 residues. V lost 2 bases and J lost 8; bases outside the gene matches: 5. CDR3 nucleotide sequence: TGTGCCAGCAGTTACAGGGGGCTGGCCGGCTACACCTTC. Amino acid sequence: CASSYRGLAGYTF.

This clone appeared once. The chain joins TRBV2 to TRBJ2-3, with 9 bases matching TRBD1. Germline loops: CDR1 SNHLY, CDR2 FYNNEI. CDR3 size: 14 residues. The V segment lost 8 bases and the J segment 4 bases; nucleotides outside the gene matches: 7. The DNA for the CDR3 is TGTGCCAGCTCCGACAGGGGGTTTTCAGATACGCAGTATTTT. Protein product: CASSDRGFSDTQYF.